This TCR beta chain was recovered during a study of blood T cells in healthy people across ages. Points from the study as a whole: Diversity figures based on one million T cells were deemed too low.

A word on this clonotype: Its antigen remains unknown.

Germline V gene data show CDR1 as MNHEY and CDR2 as SMNVEV (reference sequence). The CDR3 runs to 21 residues. V dropped 0 bases and J dropped 1; count of bases not matched to a gene: 12. With a J-beta primer mix and a sample-barcoded 5' primer, a second PCR ran 7 to 11 cycles. The authors tagged each cDNA molecule using a template-switch adaptor with 12 random nucleotides. In TCRdb, the 5' RACE reads were re-called with MiXCR into one record per CDR3 protein. The table records fewer than 900,000 distinct CDR3 sequences, roughly 45% of them present only once. J is TRBJ2-3 and V is TRBV27, with 14 bases aligning to TRBD2. The origin of this receptor is a woman in her sixties in good health. The sample comprised blood. This CDR3 is CASSLSMMGLAGEVGTDTQYF. In DNA, the CDR3 is TGTGCCAGCAGTTTATCGATGATGGGACTAGCGGGAGAGGTCGGCACAGATACGCAGTATTTT.